Each of the 20 T cell receptor beta chains below was sequenced from the same sample in a study of OX40 agonist ivuxolimab in advanced cancers. Library construction relied on the immunoSEQ multiplex PCR assay. The table was pulled from immuneACCESS by TCRdb, which kept in-frame rearrangements only. Such tables lose some clones; where checked, under half of the loss comes from unresolved V genes, and the rest has no known cause. This sample holds 15,000 to 20,000 clones; roughly 75% were observed only once. The ten largest clones capture approximately 26% of the sample. This specimen was CD4+ or CD8+ T cells sorted from blood, taken in a trial of the OX40 agonist ivuxolimab. These receptors all come from an adult with an advanced solid tumor such as melanoma, head and neck, liver or kidney cancer.

Only a few counts were recorded for this clone. V is TRBV25-1 and J is TRBJ2-7; 12 positions agree with TRBD2. This CDR3 region has 18 residues. CDR1 is MGHDK, CDR2 SYGVNS, per germline. V dropped 6 bases and J dropped 2; count of bases not matched to a gene: 14. The CDR3 here is CASSARTSGTWGTYEQYF. In DNA form, the CDR3 reads TGTGCCAGCAGCGCCCGGACTAGCGGGACTTGGGGTACCTACGAGCAGTACTTC.

CDR3 sequence (DNA): TGTGCCAGCAGTTTAACTCCCGGACTAGCGGGAGGTCGAGAGACCCAGTACTTC. It yields the protein CASSLTPGLAGGRETQYF. The chain links TRBV28 to TRBJ2-5; TRBD2 agrees at 14 bases. The V and J ends lost 2 bases and 4 bases, in that order; junction bases with no gene match: 9. Germline CDR1 reads MDHEN; CDR2 reads SYDVKM. This CDR3 comprises 18 residues. Combining the CDR3 with reference TRBV28 and TRBJ2-5 gives the whole variable domain DVKVTQSSRYLVKRTGEKVFLECVQDMDHENMFWYRQDPGLGLRLIYFSYDVKMKEKGDIPEGYSVSREKKERFSLILESASTNQTSMYLCASSLTPGLAGGRETQYFGPGTRLLVL.

This clone has only a few counts. This specimen includes other DNA sequences encoding the same CDR3. The J gene is TRBJ2-1, the V gene TRBV30; the D gene is possibly TRBD2 (6 bases). The CDR3 consists of 12 residues. Trimming took off 3 bases at V and 7 bases at J, with 10 bases between the two ends. Germline values: CDR1 GTSNPN, CDR2 SVGIG (reference sequence). Here the CDR3 reads CAWRLGGNEQFF. The DNA of the CDR3 is TGTGCCTGGAGGTTAGGAGGGAATGAGCAGTTCTTC.

The chain couples TRBV21-1 to TRBJ2-7; the table's D gene call, TRBD2, was not cross checked with the DNA. TRBV21-1 is a recognized pseudogene. CDR3 length: 15 residues. The CDR3 nucleotides are TGTGCCAGCAGCGAAGGGAGGCGGCTGTCCTACGAGCAGTACTTC. Translating gives CASSEGRRLSYEQYF.

The V and J genes are TRBV11-3 and TRBJ2-1; D not resolved. The length of the CDR3 is 13 residues. Germline CDR1 SGHNT, CDR2 YENEEA. The V gene lost 2 bases and the J gene lost 8 bases, with 10 bases spanning the gap. CDR3 protein: CASSLTPLDEQFF. CDR3 DNA: TGTGCCAGCAGCTTAACCCCTCTTGATGAGCAGTTCTTC.

The chain recombines TRBV27 with TRBJ2-4, with D maybe TRBD2 (6 bases). The CDR3 runs 13 residues. The V end lost 0 bases, the J end lost 9 bases, and 9 bases lay between the germline ends. Germline loops: CDR1 MNHEY, CDR2 SMNVEV (reference sequence). CDR3 DNA: TGTGCCAGCAGTTTATCGGAGGGTGTCATTCAGTACTTC. Translation gives CASSLSEGVIQYF.

This clone has a single count. The V and J genes are TRBV19 and TRBJ1-1; no clear D. The CDR3 length is 15 residues. Germline assignment: CDR1 LNHDA and CDR2 SQIVND (reference sequence). Trimming took 5 bases from V and 1 from J, leaving 14 bases between them. CDR3 nucleotide sequence: TGTGCCAGTAGTCCTGCTTTTGGCAGGAACACTGAAGCTTTCTTT. Translating gives CASSPAFGRNTEAFF.

Ten or more counts support this clone. The chain couples TRBV7-7 to TRBJ2-1; no definite D call. The CDR3 length is 13 residues. V lost 3 bases to trimming and J lost 8 bases, with 11 bases between them. Germline assignment: CDR1 SSHAT and CDR2 FNYEAQ (reference sequence). In nucleotides, the CDR3 is TGTGCCAGCAGCTTTGGGGTTGGGGATGAGCAGTTCTTC. Its protein is CASSFGVGDEQFF. The full variable domain, in which reference TRBV7-7 and TRBJ2-1 provide the parts outside the CDR3, is GAGVSQSPRYKVTKRGQDVTLRCDPISSHATLYWYQQALGQGPEFLTYFNYEAQPDKSGLPSDRFSAERPEGSISTLTIQRTEQRDSAMYRCASSFGVGDEQFFGPGTRLTVL.

The V and J genes are TRBV6-4 and TRBJ2-1; tentatively, D is TRBD1 or TRBD2 (5 bases each). The CDR3 sequence is 13 residues long. V lost 10 bases and J lost 5, with 15 bases in between. Germline CDR1 and CDR2: MRHNA and SNTAGT. The CDR3 is CATSGPENNEQFF. Here the CDR3 DNA reads TGTGCCACCTCGGGGCCCGAGAACAATGAGCAGTTCTTC.

By share, this clone counts as medium-sized (0.01 to 0.1%). The chain combines TRBV6-1 with TRBJ1-4; 9 bases match TRBD1. There are 16 residues in the CDR3. With 3 bases clipped from V and 4 bases from J, the junction kept 6 bases outside the gene matches. Germline V gene sequence: CDR1 MNHNS, CDR2 SASEGT. In DNA, the CDR3 is TGTGCCAGCAGTGAGGCGAAGGGACAGGGTAATGAAAAACTGTTTTTT. Translating it yields CASSEAKGQGNEKLFF.

V gene TRBV7-8 combines with J gene TRBJ1-4; D remains unclear. Germline lookup yields CDR1 SGHVS and CDR2 FQNEAQ. The V end lost 5 bases, the J end lost 8 bases, and 15 bases lay between the germline ends. The CDR3 runs 14 residues. Here the CDR3 DNA reads TGTGCCAGCAGCCCCTCCTGGGGATCCGAAAAACTGTTTTTT. It yields the protein CASSPSWGSEKLFF.

This clone was detected once. This chain joins TRBV10-2 and TRBJ2-1, with TRBD2 matching 8 bases. The CDR3 runs 13 residues. V shed 4 bases and J 7 bases; nucleotides not matched to a gene: 3. Germline assignment: CDR1 WSHSY and CDR2 SAAADI. CDR3 loop: CASSVREGNEQFF. Here the CDR3 DNA reads TGCGCCAGCAGTGTTCGGGAGGGGAATGAGCAGTTCTTC.

As DNA, the CDR3 is TGTGCCAGCAGCCTTCAGGCTAGCGGGGACAATGAGCAGTTCTTC. It is translated as CASSLQASGDNEQFF. The chain uses TRBV21-1 and TRBJ2-1; the D call of TRBD2 is as the table states it, not checked on the DNA. TRBV21-1 is a documented pseudogene. The CDR3 consists of 15 residues.

By proportion, this clone is large. The V gene is TRBV11-2, the J gene TRBJ2-3, with 7 bases identical to TRBD1. Germline V gene lookup returns CDR1 SGHAT and CDR2 FQNNGV. Trimming took 5 bases from V and 3 from J; bases not matched to a gene: 11. The CDR3 is made up of 16 amino acids. The CDR3 sequence is CASSDKTGRRTDTQYF. CDR3 nucleotides: TGTGCCAGCAGCGACAAGACAGGGAGAAGGACAGATACGCAGTATTTT. The full variable domain, its missing parts supplied by reference TRBV11-2 and TRBJ2-3, is EAGVAQSPRYKIIEKRQSVAFWCNPISGHATLYWYQQILGQGPKLLIQFQNNGVVDDSQLPKDRFSAERLKGVDSTLKIQPAKLEDSAVYLCASSDKTGRRTDTQYFGPGTRLTVL.

This chain uses TRBV27 with TRBJ2-7, with TRBD1 as a possible D gene (5 bases). The CDR3 runs 14 residues. CDR1 MNHEY and CDR2 SMNVEV come from the germline V gene (reference sequence). Trimming took 6 bases from V and 3 from J, leaving 15 bases between them. CDR3 loop: CASRPVTGFYEQYF. The CDR3 coding sequence is TGTGCCAGCAGACCCGTAACAGGATTCTACGAGCAGTACTTC.

Relative to its sample, this clone is medium-sized. The chain carries TRBV28 and TRBJ2-5, with 7 bases fitting TRBD2. The CDR3 length is 16 residues. The germline gives CDR1 MDHEN, CDR2 SYDVKM. Trimming cost V 5 bases and J 0 bases; bases outside gene matches: 9. CDR3 DNA: TGTGCCAGCAGTCCGGGGGGAGACTTGTACCAAGAGACCCAGTACTTC. This gives the protein CASSPGGDLYQETQYF.

The CDR3 loop reads CASSYSGGVELYEQYF. DNA for the CDR3: TGTGCCAGCAGTTACTCCGGCGGCGTGGAGCTCTACGAGCAGTACTTC. The V and J genes are TRBV6-5 and TRBJ2-7, with unresolved D. Trimming removed 0 bases at V and 3 bases at J, with 15 bases between. Germline CDR1 reads MNHEY; CDR2 reads SVGAGI. This CDR3 is built from 16 residues.

J is TRBJ2-5 and V is TRBV7-6; D remains unclear. This CDR3 is 14 amino acids long. The V end was cut by 3 bases, the J end by 1 base, with 9 bases between. Germline values: CDR1 SGHVS, CDR2 FNYEAQ. The DNA of the CDR3 is TGTGCCAGCAGCTTCCTGAACACCCAAGAGACCCAGTACTTC. This codes for CASSFLNTQETQYF.

This clone has only one observation. The chain has TRBV5-5 and TRBJ2-3; D perhaps matches TRBD2 (6 bases). The CDR3 spans 15 residues. Germline V CDR1 and CDR2: SGHKS, YYEKEE (reference sequence). V gave up 3 bases and J gave up 1 base, with 12 bases separating them. The CDR3 nucleotides read TGTGCCAGCAGCTCACGGGAGTGGGGCACAGATACGCAGTATTTT. Residues: CASSSREWGTDTQYF. The complete variable domain, with remaining parts taken from reference TRBV5-5 and TRBJ2-3, reads DAGVTQSPTHLIKTRGQQVTLRCSPISGHKSVSWYQQVLGQGPQFIFQYYEKEERGRGNFPDRFSARQFPNYSSELNVNALLLGDSALYLCASSSREWGTDTQYFGPGTRLTVL.

V gene TRBV7-9 combines with J gene TRBJ2-3; the match to TRBD2 covers 10 bases. Germline CDR1 and CDR2: SEHNR and FQNEAQ (reference sequence). The CDR3 is made up of 17 amino acids. Germline trimming cut 0 bases from V and 4 bases from J; bases unmatched to any gene: 7. CDR3 region: CASSLALAGALADTQYF. CDR3 DNA: TGTGCCAGCAGCTTAGCCCTAGCGGGAGCTCTCGCAGATACGCAGTATTTT.